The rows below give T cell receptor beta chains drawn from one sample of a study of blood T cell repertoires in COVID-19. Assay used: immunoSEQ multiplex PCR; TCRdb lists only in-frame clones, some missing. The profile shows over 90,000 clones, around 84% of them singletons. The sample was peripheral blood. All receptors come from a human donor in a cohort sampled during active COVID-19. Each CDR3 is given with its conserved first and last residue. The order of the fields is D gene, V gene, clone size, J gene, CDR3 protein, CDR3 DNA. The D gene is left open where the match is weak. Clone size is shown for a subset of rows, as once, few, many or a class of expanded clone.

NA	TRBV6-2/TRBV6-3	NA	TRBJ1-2	CASSRDSDYGYTF	TGTGCCAGCAGTAGAGACTCGGACTATGGCTACACCTTC
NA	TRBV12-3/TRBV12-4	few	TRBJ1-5	CASSLFAVQAQHF	TGTGCCAGCAGTTTATTTGCAGTCCAGGCCCAGCATTTT
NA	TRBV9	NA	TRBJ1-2	CASSPHTDSSGGYTF	TGTGCCAGCAGCCCCCATACGGACAGCTCGGGGGGCTACACCTTC
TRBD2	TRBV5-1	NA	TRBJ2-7	CASSSQPGGSSYEQYF	TGCGCCAGCAGTTCGCAGCCGGGGGGAAGCTCCTACGAGCAGTACTTC
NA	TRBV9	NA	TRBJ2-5	CASSAPFGDQETQYF	TGTGCCAGCAGCGCTCCCTTCGGTGACCAAGAGACCCAGTACTTC
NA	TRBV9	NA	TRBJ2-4	CASSATTGTLQYF	TGTGCCAGCAGCGCTACCACCGGGACTCTACAGTACTTC
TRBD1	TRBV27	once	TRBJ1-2	CASSTRDRGDYGYTF	TGTGCCAGCAGTACTCGGGACAGGGGAGACTATGGCTACACCTTC
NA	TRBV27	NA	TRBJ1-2	CASSFRTDPRGYTF	TGTGCCAGCAGCTTTAGGACAGATCCCCGTGGCTACACCTTC
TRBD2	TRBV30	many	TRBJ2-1	CAWTTGTSWSNEQFF	TGTGCCTGGACCACCGGGACTAGCTGGTCCAATGAGCAGTTCTTC
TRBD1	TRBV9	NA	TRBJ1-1	CASSVVTGVTEAFF	TGTGCCAGCAGCGTAGTGACAGGGGTGACTGAAGCTTTCTTT
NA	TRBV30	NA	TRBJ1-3	CAWSVSGAGNTIYF	TGTGCCTGGAGTGTGTCGGGGGCTGGAAACACCATATATTTT
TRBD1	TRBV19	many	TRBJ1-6	CASSTQTGMGSPLHF	TGTGCCAGTAGTACCCAGACAGGGATGGGTTCACCCCTCCACTTT
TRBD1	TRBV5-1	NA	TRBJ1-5	CASSLRTGDQPQHF	TGCGCCAGCAGCTTGAGGACAGGTGATCAGCCCCAGCATTTT
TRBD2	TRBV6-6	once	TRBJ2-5	CASRERAGGIQETQYF	TGTGCCAGCAGAGAGAGGGCGGGGGGAATCCAAGAGACCCAGTACTTC
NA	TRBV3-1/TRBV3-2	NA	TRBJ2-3	CASSQSRTDTQYF	TGTGCCAGCAGCCAAAGCCGCACAGATACGCAGTATTTT
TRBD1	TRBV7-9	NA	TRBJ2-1	CASSLGGYRGRGNEQFF	TGTGCCAGCAGCTTAGGAGGATATAGGGGGCGCGGGAATGAGCAGTTCTTC
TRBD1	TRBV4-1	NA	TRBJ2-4	CASSQDRTGPNIQYF	TGCGCCAGCAGCCAAGATAGGACAGGCCCAAACATTCAGTACTTC
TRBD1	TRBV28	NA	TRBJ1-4	CASSPQGQGLRKLFF	TGTGCCAGCAGCCCACAAGGACAGGGGCTCCGAAAACTGTTTTTT
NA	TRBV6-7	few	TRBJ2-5	CASSYITGLGKETQYF	TGTGCCAGCAGTTACATCACAGGCCTTGGAAAGGAGACCCAGTACTTC
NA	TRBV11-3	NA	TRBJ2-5	CASSLANRERETQYF	TGTGCCAGCAGCTTAGCAAACAGGGAGCGAGAGACCCAGTACTTC
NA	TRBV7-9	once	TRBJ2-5	CASSSDSETQYF	TGTGCCAGCAGCTCGGACAGTGAGACCCAGTACTTC
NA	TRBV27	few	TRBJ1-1	CASSLNPYGEAFF	TGTGCCAGCAGTTTAAATCCCTATGGTGAAGCTTTCTTT
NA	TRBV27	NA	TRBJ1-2	CASSQAGTLGGYTF	TGTGCCAGCAGCCAGGCGGGGACCCTTGGGGGCTACACCTTC
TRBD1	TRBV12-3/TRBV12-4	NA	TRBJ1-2	CASSRGQNYGYTF	TGTGCCAGCAGCCGGGGACAGAACTATGGCTACACCTTC